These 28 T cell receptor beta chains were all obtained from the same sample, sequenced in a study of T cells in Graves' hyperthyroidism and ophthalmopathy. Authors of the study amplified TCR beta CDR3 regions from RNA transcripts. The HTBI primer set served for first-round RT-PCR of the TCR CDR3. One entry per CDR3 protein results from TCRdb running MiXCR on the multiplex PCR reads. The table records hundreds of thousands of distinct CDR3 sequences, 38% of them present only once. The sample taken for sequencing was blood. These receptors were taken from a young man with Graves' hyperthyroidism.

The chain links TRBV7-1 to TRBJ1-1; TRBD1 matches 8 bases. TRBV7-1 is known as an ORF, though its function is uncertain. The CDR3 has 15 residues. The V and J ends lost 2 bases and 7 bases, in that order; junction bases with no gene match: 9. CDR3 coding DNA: TGTGCCAGCAGCTCAAGACAGGGGCGCGTGAATGAAGCTTTCTTT. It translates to CASSSRQGRVNEAFF.

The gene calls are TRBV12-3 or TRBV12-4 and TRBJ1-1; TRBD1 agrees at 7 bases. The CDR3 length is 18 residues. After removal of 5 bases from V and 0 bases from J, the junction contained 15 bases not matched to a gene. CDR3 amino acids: CASSHRGRGLTMNTEAFF. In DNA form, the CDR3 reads TGTGCCAGCAGTCACAGGGGCCGGGGGCTTACTATGAACACTGAAGCTTTCTTT.

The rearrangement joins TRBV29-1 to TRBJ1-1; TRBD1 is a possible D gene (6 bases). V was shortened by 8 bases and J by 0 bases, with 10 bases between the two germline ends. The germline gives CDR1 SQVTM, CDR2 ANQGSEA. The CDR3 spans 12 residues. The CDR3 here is CSLQGMNTEAFF. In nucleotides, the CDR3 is TGCAGCTTGCAGGGGATGAACACTGAAGCTTTCTTT.

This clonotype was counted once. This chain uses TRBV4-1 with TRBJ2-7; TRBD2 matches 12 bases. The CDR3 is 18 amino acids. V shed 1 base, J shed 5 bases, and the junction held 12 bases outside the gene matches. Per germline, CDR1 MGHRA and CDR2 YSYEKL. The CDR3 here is CASSQVRLAGGPGHEQYF. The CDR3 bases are TGCGCCAGCAGCCAAGTAAGGCTAGCGGGAGGGCCTGGCCACGAGCAGTACTTC.

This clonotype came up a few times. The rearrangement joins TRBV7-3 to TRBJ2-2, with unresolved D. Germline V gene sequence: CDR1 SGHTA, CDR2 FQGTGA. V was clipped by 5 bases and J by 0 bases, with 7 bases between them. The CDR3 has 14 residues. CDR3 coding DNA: TGTGCCAGCAGCCCAAATACGAACACCGGGGAGCTGTTTTTT. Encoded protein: CASSPNTNTGELFF.

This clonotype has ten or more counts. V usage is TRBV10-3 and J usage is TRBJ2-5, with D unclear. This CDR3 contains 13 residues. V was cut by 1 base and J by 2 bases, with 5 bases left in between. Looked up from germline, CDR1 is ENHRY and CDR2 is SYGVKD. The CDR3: CAISELLQETQYF. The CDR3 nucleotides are TGTGCCATCAGTGAGTTGCTTCAAGAGACCCAGTACTTC.

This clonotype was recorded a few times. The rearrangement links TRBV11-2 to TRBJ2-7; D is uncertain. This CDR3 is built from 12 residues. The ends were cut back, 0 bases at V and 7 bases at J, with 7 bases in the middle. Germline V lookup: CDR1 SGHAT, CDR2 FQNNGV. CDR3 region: CASSLDKAEQYF. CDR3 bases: TGTGCCAGCAGCTTAGATAAGGCAGAGCAGTACTTC.

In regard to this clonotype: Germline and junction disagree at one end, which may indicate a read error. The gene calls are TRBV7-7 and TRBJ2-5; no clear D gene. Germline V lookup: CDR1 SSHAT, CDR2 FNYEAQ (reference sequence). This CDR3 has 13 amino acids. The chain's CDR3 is CASSLNNGETQYF. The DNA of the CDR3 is TGTGCTAGCAGCTTAAATAATGGAGAGACCCAGTACTTC.

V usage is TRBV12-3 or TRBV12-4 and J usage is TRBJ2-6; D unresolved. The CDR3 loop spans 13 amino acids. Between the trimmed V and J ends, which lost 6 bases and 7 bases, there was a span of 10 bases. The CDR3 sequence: CASRWGGANVLTF. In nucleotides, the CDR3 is TGTGCCAGCAGATGGGGTGGTGCCAACGTCCTGACTTTC.

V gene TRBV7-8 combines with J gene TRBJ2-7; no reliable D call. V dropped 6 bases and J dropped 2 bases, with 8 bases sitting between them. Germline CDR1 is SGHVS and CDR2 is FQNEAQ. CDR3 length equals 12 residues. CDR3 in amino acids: CASSKSPYEQYF. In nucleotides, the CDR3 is TGTGCCAGCAGTAAAAGTCCCTACGAGCAGTACTTC.

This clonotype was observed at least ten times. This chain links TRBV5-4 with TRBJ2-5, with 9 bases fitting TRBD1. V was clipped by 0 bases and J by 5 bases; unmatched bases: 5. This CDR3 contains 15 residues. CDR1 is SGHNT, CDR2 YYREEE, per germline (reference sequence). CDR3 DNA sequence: TGTGCCAGCAGCTTGGTGGGACAGGGAACGGAGACCCAGTACTTC. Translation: CASSLVGQGTETQYF.

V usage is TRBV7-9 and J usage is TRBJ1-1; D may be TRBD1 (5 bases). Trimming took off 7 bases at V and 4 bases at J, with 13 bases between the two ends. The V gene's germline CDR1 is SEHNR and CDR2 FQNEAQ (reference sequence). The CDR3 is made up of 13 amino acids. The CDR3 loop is CASIRGGTTEAFF. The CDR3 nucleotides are TGTGCCAGCATTCGCGGGGGGACCACTGAAGCTTTCTTT.

DNA of the CDR3: TGTGCCAGCAGCCGTTCCTCCGCAGGGGGAGGAGAGACCCAGTACTTC. The encoded protein is CASSRSSAGGGETQYF. The V call is TRBV2, the J call TRBJ2-5; maybe TRBD1 (7 bases). Germline assignment: CDR1 SNHLY and CDR2 FYNNEI. Trimming shortened V by 6 bases and J by 4 bases, and 21 bases separated the two germline ends. CDR3 size: 16 residues.

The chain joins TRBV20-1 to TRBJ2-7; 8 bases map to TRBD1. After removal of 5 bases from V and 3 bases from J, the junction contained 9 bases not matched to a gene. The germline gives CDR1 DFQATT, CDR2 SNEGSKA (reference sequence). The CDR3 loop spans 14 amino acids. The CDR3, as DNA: TGCAGTGCTTACGACGGGACAGGCCTCTACGAGCAGTACTTC. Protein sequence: CSAYDGTGLYEQYF.

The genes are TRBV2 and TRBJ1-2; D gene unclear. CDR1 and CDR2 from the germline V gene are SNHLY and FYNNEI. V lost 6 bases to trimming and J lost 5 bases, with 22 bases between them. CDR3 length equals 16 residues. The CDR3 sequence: CASSPLNAADGYGYTF. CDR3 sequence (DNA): TGTGCCAGCAGCCCACTCAACGCGGCGGATGGTTATGGCTACACCTTC.

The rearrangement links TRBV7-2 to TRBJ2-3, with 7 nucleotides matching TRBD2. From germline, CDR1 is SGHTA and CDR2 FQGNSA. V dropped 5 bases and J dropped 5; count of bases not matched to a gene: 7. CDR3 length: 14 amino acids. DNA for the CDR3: TGTGCCAGCAGCCGGTGGGAGGGAGGAGATACGCAGTATTTT. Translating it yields CASSRWEGGDTQYF. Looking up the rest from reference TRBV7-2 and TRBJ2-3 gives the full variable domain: GAGVSQSPSNKVTEKGKDVELRCDPISGHTALYWYRQSLGQGLEFLIYFQGNSAPDKSGLPSDRFSAERTGGSVSTLTIQRTQQEDSAVYLCASSRWEGGDTQYFGPGTRLTVL.

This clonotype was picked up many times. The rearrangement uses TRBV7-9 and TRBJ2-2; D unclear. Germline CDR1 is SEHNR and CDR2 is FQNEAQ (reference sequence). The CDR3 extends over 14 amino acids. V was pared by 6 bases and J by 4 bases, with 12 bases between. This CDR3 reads CASSGTVGTGELFF. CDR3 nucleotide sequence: TGTGCCAGCAGTGGCACAGTGGGCACCGGGGAGCTGTTTTTT.

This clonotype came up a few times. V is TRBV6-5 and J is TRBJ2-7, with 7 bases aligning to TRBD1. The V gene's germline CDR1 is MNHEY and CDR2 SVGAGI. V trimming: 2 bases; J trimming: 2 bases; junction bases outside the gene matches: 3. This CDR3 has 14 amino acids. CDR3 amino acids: CASSYPGQTYEQYF. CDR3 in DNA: TGTGCCAGCAGTTACCCGGGACAGACCTACGAGCAGTACTTC.

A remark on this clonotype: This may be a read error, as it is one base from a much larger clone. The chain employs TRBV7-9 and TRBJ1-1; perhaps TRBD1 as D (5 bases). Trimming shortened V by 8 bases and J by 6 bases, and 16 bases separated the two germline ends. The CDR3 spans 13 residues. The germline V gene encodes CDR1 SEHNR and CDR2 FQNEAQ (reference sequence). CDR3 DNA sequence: TGTGCCAGCTGTCCGGGGGGAGTCGCTGAAGCTTTCTTT. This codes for CASCPGGVAEAFF.

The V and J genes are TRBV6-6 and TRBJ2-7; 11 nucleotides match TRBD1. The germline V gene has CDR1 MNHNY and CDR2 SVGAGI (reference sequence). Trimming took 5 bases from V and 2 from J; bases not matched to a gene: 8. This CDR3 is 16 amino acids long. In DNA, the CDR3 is TGTGCCAGCAGTCCGGGACAGGGGGGTGAAACCTACGAGCAGTACTTC. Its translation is CASSPGQGGETYEQYF.

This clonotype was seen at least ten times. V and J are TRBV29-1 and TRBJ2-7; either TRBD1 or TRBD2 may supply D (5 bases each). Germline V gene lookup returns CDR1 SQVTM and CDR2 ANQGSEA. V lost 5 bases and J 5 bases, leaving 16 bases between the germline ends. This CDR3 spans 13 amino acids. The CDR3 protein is CSVRSEGFHEQYF. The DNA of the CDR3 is TGCAGCGTTCGTAGCGAGGGGTTCCACGAGCAGTACTTC.

The CDR3 DNA follows: TGTGCCAGCAGACTAGCGGGGGGGTCCAACTATGGCTACACCTTC. As protein: CASRLAGGSNYGYTF. The genes are TRBV7-9 and TRBJ1-2, with D possibly TRBD1 on 5 matching bases. Looked up from germline, CDR1 is SEHNR and CDR2 is FQNEAQ (reference sequence). There are 15 residues in the CDR3. With 6 bases removed from V and 2 bases from J, the gap between germline ends came to 16 bases.

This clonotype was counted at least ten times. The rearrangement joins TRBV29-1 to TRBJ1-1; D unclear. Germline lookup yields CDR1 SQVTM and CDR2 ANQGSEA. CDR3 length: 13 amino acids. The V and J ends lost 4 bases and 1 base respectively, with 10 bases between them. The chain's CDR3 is CSVGTGRNTEAFF. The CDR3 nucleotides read TGCAGCGTTGGAACCGGCCGGAACACTGAAGCTTTCTTT.

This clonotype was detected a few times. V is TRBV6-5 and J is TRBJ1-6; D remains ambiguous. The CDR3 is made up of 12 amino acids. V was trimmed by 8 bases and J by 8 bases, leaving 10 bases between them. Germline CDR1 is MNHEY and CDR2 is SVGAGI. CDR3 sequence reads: CASVLGYSPLHF. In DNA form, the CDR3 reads TGTGCCAGCGTTCTGGGGTATTCACCCCTCCACTTT.

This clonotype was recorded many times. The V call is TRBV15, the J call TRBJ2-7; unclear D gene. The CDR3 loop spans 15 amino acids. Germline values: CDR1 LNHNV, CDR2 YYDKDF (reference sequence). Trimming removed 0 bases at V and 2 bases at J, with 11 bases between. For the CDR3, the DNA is TGTGCCACCAGCAGAGAACGCCCCTTTACCTACGAGCAGTACTTC. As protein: CATSRERPFTYEQYF.

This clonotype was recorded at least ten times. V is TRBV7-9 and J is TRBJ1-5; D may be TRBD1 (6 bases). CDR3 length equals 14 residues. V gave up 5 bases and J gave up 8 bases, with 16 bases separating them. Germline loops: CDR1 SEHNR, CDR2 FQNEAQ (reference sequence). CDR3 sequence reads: CASSGEAGEEPQHF. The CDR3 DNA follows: TGTGCCAGCAGCGGAGAGGCAGGGGAAGAGCCCCAGCATTTT.

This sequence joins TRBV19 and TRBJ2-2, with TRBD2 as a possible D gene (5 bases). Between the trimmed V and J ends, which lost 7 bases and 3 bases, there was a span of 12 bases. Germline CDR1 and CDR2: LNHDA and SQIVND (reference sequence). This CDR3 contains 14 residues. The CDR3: CASKMDSYTGELFF. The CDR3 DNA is TGTGCCAGTAAAATGGACTCCTACACCGGGGAGCTGTTTTTT.

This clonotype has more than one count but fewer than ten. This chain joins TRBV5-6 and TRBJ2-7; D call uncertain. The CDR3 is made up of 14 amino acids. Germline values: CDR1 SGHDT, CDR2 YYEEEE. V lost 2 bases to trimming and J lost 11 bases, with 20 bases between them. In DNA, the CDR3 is TGTGCCAGCAGCTTTTTCCGTCCCCTCCCGGCGGAGTACTTC. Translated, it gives CASSFFRPLPAEYF.